This T cell receptor (beta chain) was found in a study of CD8+ T cells in alopecia areata. Study-wide background: Treated patients were scored for severity by percent of scalp affected.

Treatment here: oral pan-JAK inhibitor, 5-10 mg twice daily. Researchers took lesional scalp punch biopsies and peripheral blood from people who were alopecia areata patients. Following extraction, RNA underwent reverse transcription to cDNA, which served as the sequencing template. The assay was immunoSEQ multiplex PCR, and TCRdb's table has in-frame clones only and misses some. The sample lists some 200,000 clones, about 57% seen once, with 1.5% to 2% in the top ten. Looked up from germline, CDR1 is SQVTM and CDR2 is ANQGSEA. V lost 1 base to trimming and J lost 0 bases, with 6 bases between them. The CDR3 spans 13 residues.

The TCR sequence derives from a human donor with alopecia areata. This sequence joins TRBV29-1 and TRBJ2-5; no reliable D call. The sample was CD4+ T cells sorted from blood, taken at week 4, from a patient treated with tofacitinib. CDR3 region: CSVEAGNQETQYF. CDR3 coding DNA: TGCAGCGTTGAAGCAGGAAACCAAGAGACCCAGTACTTC.